A selection of T cell receptor beta chains follows, all from one sample in a study of T cells in Graves' hyperthyroidism and ophthalmopathy. TCRdb re-called the multiplex PCR reads through MiXCR, storing one row per CDR3 protein. The sample lists about 210,000 distinct CDR3 sequences; about a sixth were seen once. Sequencing was carried out using blood. The receptors here all came from a man over 45 with Graves' hyperthyroidism. CDR3s include the opening cysteine and the closing phenylalanine or tryptophan. The order of the fields is CDR3 length, clone size, D gene, V gene, J gene, CDR3 protein, CDR3 DNA. The D gene is left open where the match is weak. For some rows the clone size is stated as once, few or many, or as a class when expanded; others skip it.

>12|many|-|TRBV30|TRBJ2-7
CAWSVANYEQYF
TGTGCCTGGAGTGTCGCGAACTACGAGCAGTACTTC
>14|-|-|TRBV28|TRBJ2-2
CASRRPTFSGELFF
TGTGCCAGCAGGCGGCCTACATTTAGCGGGGAGCTGTTTTTT
>15|many|TRBD2|TRBV12-3/TRBV12-4|TRBJ2-2
CASSLTSGSSGELFF
TGTGCCAGCAGTTTAACTAGCGGGAGCTCCGGGGAGCTGTTTTTT
>15|many|TRBD2|TRBV7-2|TRBJ2-7
CASSPQGTSGAGQYF
TGTGCCAGCAGTCCGCAGGGGACTAGCGGTGCGGGGCAGTACTTC
>16|many|-|TRBV5-1|TRBJ2-2
CASSFSARMNTGELFF
TGCGCCAGCAGCTTTAGCGCACGGATGAACACCGGGGAGCTGTTTTTT
>16|many|TRBD2|TRBV7-9|TRBJ2-7
CASSLARREAPREQYF
TGTGCCAGCAGCTTAGCGCGGCGGGAGGCCCCTCGGGAGCAGTACTTC
>13|few|-|TRBV6-1|TRBJ1-5
CASDKEDGQLQHF
TGTGCCAGCGATAAGGAGGACGGGCAGCTCCAGCATTTT
>16|many|-|TRBV28|TRBJ2-2
CASSFGRGANTGELFF
TGTGCCAGCAGTTTTGGTAGGGGAGCGAACACCGGGGAGCTGTTTTTT
>13|many|TRBD2|TRBV7-8|TRBJ2-7
CASNSGGPGEQYF
TGTGCCAGCAACTCGGGAGGGCCGGGCGAGCAGTACTTC
>15|many|TRBD2|TRBV20-1|TRBJ2-7
CSAPGTSGGTYEQYF
TGCAGTGCCCCTGGGACTAGCGGGGGAACCTACGAGCAGTACTTC
>15|few|TRBD2|TRBV5-8|TRBJ2-1
CASSRTSGRVNEQFF
TGTGCCAGCAGCCGGACTAGCGGGAGGGTTAATGAGCAGTTCTTC
>16|many|-|TRBV6-1|TRBJ1-5
CASRSARANSNQPQHF
TGTGCCAGCAGGAGCGCGAGGGCAAATAGCAATCAGCCCCAGCATTTT
>13|-|-|TRBV29-1|TRBJ2-7
CSVLRGPPYEQYF
TGCAGCGTTCTCCGGGGACCCCCCTACGAGCAGTACTTC
>17|-|-|TRBV4-3|TRBJ2-2
CASSSPAGSVNTGELFF
TGCGCCAGCAGCTCCCCCGCGGGTAGCGTCAACACCGGGGAGCTGTTTTTT
>14|many|-|TRBV20-1|TRBJ2-3
CSAPPALNTDTQYF
TGCAGTGCTCCTCCCGCCCTAAACACAGATACGCAGTATTTT